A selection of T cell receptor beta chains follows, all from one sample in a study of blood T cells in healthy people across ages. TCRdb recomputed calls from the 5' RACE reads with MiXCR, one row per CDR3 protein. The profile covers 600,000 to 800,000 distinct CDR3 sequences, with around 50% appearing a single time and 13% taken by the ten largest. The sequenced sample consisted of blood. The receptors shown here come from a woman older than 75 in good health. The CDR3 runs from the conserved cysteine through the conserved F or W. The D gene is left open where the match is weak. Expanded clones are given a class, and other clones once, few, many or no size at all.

CDR3aa: CASSRRISAGVYNEQFF
CDR3nt: TGTGCCAGCAGCCGCCGAATCTCAGCGGGAGTCTACAATGAGCAGTTCTTC
len: 17
abundance: -
v_gene: TRBV6-2/TRBV6-3
j_gene: TRBJ2-1
d_gene: TRBD2

CDR3aa: CASTSGRVRGTQYF
CDR3nt: TGTGCCAGCACTAGCGGGAGGGTCCGAGGGACCCAGTACTTC
len: 14
abundance: -
v_gene: TRBV2
j_gene: TRBJ2-5
d_gene: TRBD2

CDR3aa: CASSLYTTNEKLFF
CDR3nt: TGTGCCAGCAGTTTGTATACAACTAATGAAAAACTGTTTTTT
len: 14
abundance: many
v_gene: TRBV5-6
j_gene: TRBJ1-4
d_gene: -

CDR3aa: CASSQTQGAQYF
CDR3nt: TGTGCCAGCAGCCAAACCCAAGGCGCCCAGTACTTC
len: 12
abundance: -
v_gene: TRBV7-2
j_gene: TRBJ2-7
d_gene: -

CDR3aa: CSVDPLGAGYGYTF
CDR3nt: TGCAGCGTTGATCCTCTGGGGGCCGGCTATGGCTACACCTTC
len: 14
abundance: -
v_gene: TRBV29-1
j_gene: TRBJ1-2
d_gene: -

CDR3aa: CASSPTRLVNNEQFF
CDR3nt: TGTGCCAGCAGCCCCACTAGGTTAGTCAACAATGAGCAGTTCTTC
len: 15
abundance: -
v_gene: TRBV6-2/TRBV6-3
j_gene: TRBJ2-1
d_gene: -

CDR3aa: CASSPQTGANDYTF
CDR3nt: TGCGCCAGCAGCCCACAGACAGGGGCGAACGACTACACCTTC
len: 14
abundance: few
v_gene: TRBV5-1
j_gene: TRBJ1-2
d_gene: TRBD1

CDR3aa: CASQAGRAVGELFF
CDR3nt: TGTGCCAGCCAAGCAGGGAGGGCCGTCGGGGAGCTGTTTTTT
len: 14
abundance: -
v_gene: TRBV3-1
j_gene: TRBJ2-2
d_gene: TRBD2

CDR3aa: CSASPWTSGTDTQYF
CDR3nt: TGCAGTGCGAGTCCTTGGACTAGCGGGACAGATACGCAGTATTTT
len: 15
abundance: few
v_gene: TRBV20-1
j_gene: TRBJ2-3
d_gene: TRBD2

CDR3aa: CASLDRWYGYTF
CDR3nt: TGTGCCAGCCTCGACAGGTGGTATGGCTACACCTTC
len: 12
abundance: -
v_gene: TRBV28
j_gene: TRBJ1-2
d_gene: -

CDR3aa: CASSSQQGGQETQYF
CDR3nt: TGTGCCAGCAGCTCTCAACAGGGTGGTCAAGAGACCCAGTACTTC
len: 15
abundance: -
v_gene: TRBV7-8
j_gene: TRBJ2-5
d_gene: -

CDR3aa: CATDPGQGSQPQHF
CDR3nt: TGTGCCACCGATCCGGGACAGGGGTCTCAGCCCCAGCATTTT
len: 14
abundance: -
v_gene: TRBV10-3
j_gene: TRBJ1-5
d_gene: TRBD1

CDR3aa: CASSDGRSYGYTF
CDR3nt: TGCGCCAGCAGCGATGGACGGTCGTATGGCTACACCTTC
len: 13
abundance: -
v_gene: TRBV5-1
j_gene: TRBJ1-2
d_gene: -

CDR3aa: CASSVEGLAGGEQFF
CDR3nt: TGTGCCAGCAGCGTAGAAGGACTAGCGGGTGGTGAGCAGTTCTTC
len: 15
abundance: many
v_gene: TRBV9
j_gene: TRBJ2-1
d_gene: TRBD2

CDR3aa: CASSQVQGLRADTQYF
CDR3nt: TGTGCCAGCAGCCAAGTTCAAGGATTAAGGGCAGATACGCAGTATTTT
len: 16
abundance: few
v_gene: TRBV3-1
j_gene: TRBJ2-3
d_gene: -

CDR3aa: CASKSRSGSNQPQHF
CDR3nt: TGTGCCAGCAAAAGTCGGAGTGGAAGCAATCAGCCCCAGCATTTT
len: 15
abundance: few
v_gene: TRBV2
j_gene: TRBJ1-5
d_gene: -

CDR3aa: CSVELGLLREQYF
CDR3nt: TGCAGCGTTGAATTAGGTCTGTTGAGGGAGCAGTACTTC
len: 13
abundance: -
v_gene: TRBV29-1
j_gene: TRBJ2-5
d_gene: -

CDR3aa: CASSQGRSITEAFF
CDR3nt: TGTGCCAGCAGCCAGGGGAGGTCCATCACTGAAGCTTTCTTT
len: 14
abundance: -
v_gene: TRBV3-1
j_gene: TRBJ1-1
d_gene: -

CDR3aa: CASLNRNEQFF
CDR3nt: TGTGCCAGCCTAAATAGGAATGAGCAGTTCTTC
len: 11
abundance: many
v_gene: TRBV12-3/TRBV12-4
j_gene: TRBJ2-1
d_gene: -

CDR3aa: CASSLRGQGNHEQYF
CDR3nt: TGTGCCAGCAGCTTACGGGGACAGGGTAACCATGAGCAGTACTTC
len: 15
abundance: -
v_gene: TRBV7-2
j_gene: TRBJ2-5
d_gene: TRBD1

CDR3aa: CASSHIPADVYNEQFF
CDR3nt: TGTGCCAGCAGCCATATTCCAGCGGACGTCTACAATGAGCAGTTCTTC
len: 16
abundance: -
v_gene: TRBV16
j_gene: TRBJ2-1
d_gene: -

CDR3aa: CASSPNPPGVEYF
CDR3nt: TGTGCCAGCAGCCCCAACCCCCCCGGGGTGGAGTACTTC
len: 13
abundance: -
v_gene: TRBV27
j_gene: TRBJ2-5
d_gene: -

CDR3aa: CASNLGNTDTQYF
CDR3nt: TGCGCCAGCAACCTAGGGAACACAGATACGCAGTATTTT
len: 13
abundance: many
v_gene: TRBV5-1
j_gene: TRBJ2-3
d_gene: -

CDR3aa: CASSQQGFYSPLHF
CDR3nt: TGCGCCAGCAGTCAACAAGGGTTTTATTCACCCCTCCACTTT
len: 14
abundance: -
v_gene: TRBV23-1
j_gene: TRBJ1-6
d_gene: -

CDR3aa: CASGPSGYSEQFF
CDR3nt: TGTGCCAGCGGCCCTAGCGGTTACAGTGAGCAGTTCTTC
len: 13
abundance: -
v_gene: TRBV6-6
j_gene: TRBJ2-1
d_gene: TRBD2

CDR3aa: CASSPLGQGLTDTQYF
CDR3nt: TGTGCTAGCAGCCCGCTGGGACAGGGGCTCACAGATACGCAGTATTTT
len: 16
abundance: -
v_gene: TRBV7-7
j_gene: TRBJ2-3
d_gene: TRBD1

CDR3aa: CASSIHRDTPGYTF
CDR3nt: TGTGCCAGCAGTATACACCGGGACACGCCTGGCTACACCTTC
len: 14
abundance: -
v_gene: TRBV12-3/TRBV12-4
j_gene: TRBJ1-2
d_gene: -

CDR3aa: CASSQGSPARQFF
CDR3nt: TGCGCCAGCAGCCAAGGGAGTCCCGCTCGGCAGTTCTTC
len: 13
abundance: -
v_gene: TRBV4-3
j_gene: TRBJ2-1
d_gene: -

CDR3aa: CASSLAKDSLRYTF
CDR3nt: TGTGCCAGCAGTTTAGCGAAGGACAGTCTCCGCTACACCTTC
len: 14
abundance: few
v_gene: TRBV12-3/TRBV12-4
j_gene: TRBJ1-2
d_gene: -

CDR3aa: CASSLYGAGNNSPLHF
CDR3nt: TGCGCCAGCAGCTTGTATGGGGCAGGGAATAATTCACCCCTCCACTTT
len: 16
abundance: -
v_gene: TRBV5-1
j_gene: TRBJ1-6
d_gene: -

CDR3aa: CASSLETVNYGYTF
CDR3nt: TGTGCCAGCAGCTTGGAGACCGTAAACTATGGCTACACCTTC
len: 14
abundance: -
v_gene: TRBV7-9
j_gene: TRBJ1-2
d_gene: -

CDR3aa: CASSLRGNYEQYF
CDR3nt: TGTGCCAGCAGTTTAAGGGGGAACTACGAGCAGTACTTC
len: 13
abundance: -
v_gene: TRBV27
j_gene: TRBJ2-7
d_gene: -

CDR3aa: CASSNRVFGANVLTF
CDR3nt: TGTGCCAGCAGTAACAGGGTCTTTGGGGCCAACGTCCTGACTTTC
len: 15
abundance: -
v_gene: TRBV27
j_gene: TRBJ2-6
d_gene: -

CDR3aa: CSATDGNTEAFF
CDR3nt: TGCAGTGCTACAGACGGGAACACTGAAGCTTTCTTT
len: 12
abundance: -
v_gene: TRBV20-1
j_gene: TRBJ1-1
d_gene: -

CDR3aa: CASGTGAGDTQYF
CDR3nt: TGTGCCAGCGGGACAGGGGCGGGAGATACGCAGTATTTT
len: 13
abundance: few
v_gene: TRBV2
j_gene: TRBJ2-3
d_gene: TRBD1

CDR3aa: CASSLSGPAGHNEQYF
CDR3nt: TGTGCCAGCAGCTTATCAGGTCCAGCGGGCCACAATGAGCAGTACTTC
len: 16
abundance: -
v_gene: TRBV7-2
j_gene: TRBJ2-7
d_gene: -

CDR3aa: CASSLQTGGVETQYF
CDR3nt: TGTGCCAGCAGTCTCCAGACAGGAGGGGTGGAGACCCAGTACTTC
len: 15
abundance: -
v_gene: TRBV28
j_gene: TRBJ2-5
d_gene: -

CDR3aa: CASSPGPDYPYGYTF
CDR3nt: TGTGCCAGCAGCCCTGGACCCGACTACCCCTATGGCTACACCTTC
len: 15
abundance: many
v_gene: TRBV12-3/TRBV12-4
j_gene: TRBJ1-2
d_gene: -

CDR3aa: CASSQKEADQPQHF
CDR3nt: TGCGCCAGCAGCCAAAAGGAGGCCGATCAGCCCCAGCATTTT
len: 14
abundance: -
v_gene: TRBV4-1
j_gene: TRBJ1-5
d_gene: -

CDR3aa: CSVPGTGVGETQYF
CDR3nt: TGCAGCGTACCCGGGACAGGGGTTGGAGAGACCCAGTACTTC
len: 14
abundance: few
v_gene: TRBV29-1
j_gene: TRBJ2-5
d_gene: TRBD1

CDR3aa: CASSLVGSPNEQFF
CDR3nt: TGTGCCAGCAGTTTGGTCGGCAGTCCCAATGAGCAGTTCTTC
len: 14
abundance: -
v_gene: TRBV27
j_gene: TRBJ2-1
d_gene: -

CDR3aa: CASSVQGTINTEAFF
CDR3nt: TGTGCCAGCAGCGTACAGGGTACTATAAACACTGAAGCTTTCTTT
len: 15
abundance: -
v_gene: TRBV5-5
j_gene: TRBJ1-1
d_gene: -

CDR3aa: CASSLQAGVPYGQYF
CDR3nt: TGTGCCAGCAGCTTACAAGCGGGAGTGCCTTACGGGCAGTACTTC
len: 15
abundance: -
v_gene: TRBV11-2
j_gene: TRBJ2-7
d_gene: TRBD2

CDR3aa: CASSLASGSPTDTQYF
CDR3nt: TGCGCCAGCAGCTTGGCTAGCGGGAGCCCCACAGATACGCAGTATTTT
len: 16
abundance: few
v_gene: TRBV5-1
j_gene: TRBJ2-3
d_gene: TRBD2

CDR3aa: CSVWKGPSPYEQYF
CDR3nt: TGCAGCGTCTGGAAGGGTCCAAGCCCCTACGAGCAGTACTTC
len: 14
abundance: -
v_gene: TRBV29-1
j_gene: TRBJ2-7
d_gene: -

CDR3aa: CASRRTELVYTGELFF
CDR3nt: TGTGCCAGCAGGCGCACCGAGCTAGTGTACACCGGGGAGCTGTTTTTT
len: 16
abundance: -
v_gene: TRBV11-1
j_gene: TRBJ2-2
d_gene: -

CDR3aa: CASSLAGQGRWEKLFF
CDR3nt: TGTGCCAGCAGCTTAGCGGGACAGGGGAGGTGGGAAAAACTGTTTTTT
len: 16
abundance: -
v_gene: TRBV7-2
j_gene: TRBJ1-4
d_gene: TRBD1

CDR3aa: CASSLGQQNYGYTF
CDR3nt: TGTGCCAGCAGTTTGGGACAGCAGAACTATGGCTACACCTTC
len: 14
abundance: few
v_gene: TRBV28
j_gene: TRBJ1-2
d_gene: TRBD1

CDR3aa: CASRSQDAEAFF
CDR3nt: TGTGCCAGCAGATCCCAGGACGCTGAAGCTTTCTTT
len: 12
abundance: -
v_gene: TRBV28
j_gene: TRBJ1-1
d_gene: -

CDR3aa: CAISEAGLANTGELFF
CDR3nt: TGTGCCATCAGTGAAGCGGGACTAGCGAACACCGGGGAGCTGTTTTTT
len: 16
abundance: -
v_gene: TRBV10-3
j_gene: TRBJ2-2
d_gene: TRBD2

CDR3aa: CASSQDFATDTQYF
CDR3nt: TGCGCCAGCAGCCAAGATTTTGCTACAGATACGCAGTATTTT
len: 14
abundance: -
v_gene: TRBV4-1
j_gene: TRBJ2-3
d_gene: -

CDR3aa: CSASEGGSYNEQFF
CDR3nt: TGCAGTGCTAGCGAAGGGGGCTCGTACAATGAGCAGTTCTTC
len: 14
abundance: -
v_gene: TRBV20-1
j_gene: TRBJ2-1
d_gene: TRBD1

CDR3aa: CASSSRTSGFDAQYF
CDR3nt: TGTGCCAGCAGCTCCCGGACTAGCGGGTTTGATGCGCAGTATTTT
len: 15
abundance: -
v_gene: TRBV7-2
j_gene: TRBJ2-3
d_gene: TRBD2

CDR3aa: CASSQVGGPGGNTIYF
CDR3nt: TGCGCCAGCAGCCAAGTTGGGGGACCAGGTGGAAACACCATATATTTT
len: 16
abundance: -
v_gene: TRBV4-1
j_gene: TRBJ1-3
d_gene: -